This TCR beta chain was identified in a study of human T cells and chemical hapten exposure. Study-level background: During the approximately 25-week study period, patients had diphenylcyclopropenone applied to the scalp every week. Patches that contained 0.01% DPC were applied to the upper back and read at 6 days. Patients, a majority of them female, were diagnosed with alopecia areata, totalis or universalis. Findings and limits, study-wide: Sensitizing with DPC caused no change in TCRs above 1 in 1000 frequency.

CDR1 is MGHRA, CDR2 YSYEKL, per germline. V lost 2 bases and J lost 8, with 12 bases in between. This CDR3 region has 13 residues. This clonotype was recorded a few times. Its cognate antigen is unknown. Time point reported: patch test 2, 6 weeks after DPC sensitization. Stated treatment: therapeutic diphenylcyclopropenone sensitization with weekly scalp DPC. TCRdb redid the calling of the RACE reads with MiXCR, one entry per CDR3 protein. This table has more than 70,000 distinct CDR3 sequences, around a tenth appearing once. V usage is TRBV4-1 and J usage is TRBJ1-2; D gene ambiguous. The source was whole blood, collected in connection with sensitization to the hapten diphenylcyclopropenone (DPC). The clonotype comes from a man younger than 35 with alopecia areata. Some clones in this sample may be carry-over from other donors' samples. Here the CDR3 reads CASSQFLIDGYTF. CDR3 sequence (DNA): TGCGCCAGCAGCCAATTCCTTATCGACGGCTACACCTTC.